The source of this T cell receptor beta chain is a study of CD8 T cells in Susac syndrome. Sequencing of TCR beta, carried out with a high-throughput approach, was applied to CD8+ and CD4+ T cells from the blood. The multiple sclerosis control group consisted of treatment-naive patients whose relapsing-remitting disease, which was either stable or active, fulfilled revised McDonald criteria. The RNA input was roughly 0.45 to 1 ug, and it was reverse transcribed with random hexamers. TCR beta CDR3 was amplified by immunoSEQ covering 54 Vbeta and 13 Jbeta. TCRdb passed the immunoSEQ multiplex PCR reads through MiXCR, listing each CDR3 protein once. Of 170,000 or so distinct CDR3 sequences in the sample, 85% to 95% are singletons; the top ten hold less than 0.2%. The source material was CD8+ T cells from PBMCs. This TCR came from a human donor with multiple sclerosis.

The CDR3 bases are TGCAGCGCCCTGGGGGGACTCCGGGACAGGGGCTACAATGAGCAGTTCTTC. It encodes CSALGGLRDRGYNEQFF. V gene TRBV29-1 combines with J gene TRBJ2-1, with 10 bases lining up with TRBD1. This CDR3 comprises 17 residues. J gave up 3 bases and V 7 bases, and 15 bases lay outside the gene matches. In germline, CDR1 is SQVTM, CDR2 ANQGSEA.